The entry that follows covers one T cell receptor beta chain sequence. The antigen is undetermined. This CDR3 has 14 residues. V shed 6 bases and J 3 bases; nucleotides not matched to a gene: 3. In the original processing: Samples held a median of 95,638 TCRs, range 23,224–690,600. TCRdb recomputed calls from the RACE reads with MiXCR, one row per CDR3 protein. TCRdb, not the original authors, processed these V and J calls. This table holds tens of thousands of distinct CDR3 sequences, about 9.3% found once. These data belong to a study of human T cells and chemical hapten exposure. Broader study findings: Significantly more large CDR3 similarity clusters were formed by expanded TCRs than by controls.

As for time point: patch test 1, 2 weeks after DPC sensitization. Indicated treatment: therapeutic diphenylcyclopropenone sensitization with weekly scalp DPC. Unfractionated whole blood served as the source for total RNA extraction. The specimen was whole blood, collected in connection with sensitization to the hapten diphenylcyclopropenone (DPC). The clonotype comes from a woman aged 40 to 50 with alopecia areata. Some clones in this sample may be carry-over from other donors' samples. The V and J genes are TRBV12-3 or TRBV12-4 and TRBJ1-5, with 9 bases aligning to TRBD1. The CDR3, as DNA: TGTGCCAGCAGCGGGACAGGGAACAATCAGCCCCAGCATTTT. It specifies CASSGTGNNQPQHF.